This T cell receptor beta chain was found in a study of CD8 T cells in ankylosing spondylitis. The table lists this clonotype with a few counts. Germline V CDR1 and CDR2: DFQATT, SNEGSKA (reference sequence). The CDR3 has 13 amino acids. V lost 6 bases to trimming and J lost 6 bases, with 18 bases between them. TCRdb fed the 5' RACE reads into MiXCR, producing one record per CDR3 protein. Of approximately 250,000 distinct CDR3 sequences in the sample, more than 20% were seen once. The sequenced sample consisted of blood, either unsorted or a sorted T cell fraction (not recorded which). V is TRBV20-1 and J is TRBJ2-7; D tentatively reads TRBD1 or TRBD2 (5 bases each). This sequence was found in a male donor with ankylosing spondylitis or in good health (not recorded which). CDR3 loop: CSAPPGPNGEQYF. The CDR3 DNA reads TGCAGTGCGCCTCCGGGACCGAACGGCGAGCAGTACTTC.